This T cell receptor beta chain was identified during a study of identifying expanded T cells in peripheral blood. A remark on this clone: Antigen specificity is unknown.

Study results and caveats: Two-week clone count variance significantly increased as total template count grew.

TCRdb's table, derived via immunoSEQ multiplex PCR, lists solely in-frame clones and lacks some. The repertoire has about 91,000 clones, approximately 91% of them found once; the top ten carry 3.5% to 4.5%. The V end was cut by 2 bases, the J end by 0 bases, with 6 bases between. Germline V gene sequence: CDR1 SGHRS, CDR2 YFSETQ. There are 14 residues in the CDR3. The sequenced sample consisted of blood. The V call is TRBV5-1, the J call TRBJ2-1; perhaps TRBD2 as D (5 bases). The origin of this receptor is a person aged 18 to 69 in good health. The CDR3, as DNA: TGCGCCAGCAGCTTAACTAGCTCCTACAATGAGCAGTTCTTC. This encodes CASSLTSSYNEQFF.